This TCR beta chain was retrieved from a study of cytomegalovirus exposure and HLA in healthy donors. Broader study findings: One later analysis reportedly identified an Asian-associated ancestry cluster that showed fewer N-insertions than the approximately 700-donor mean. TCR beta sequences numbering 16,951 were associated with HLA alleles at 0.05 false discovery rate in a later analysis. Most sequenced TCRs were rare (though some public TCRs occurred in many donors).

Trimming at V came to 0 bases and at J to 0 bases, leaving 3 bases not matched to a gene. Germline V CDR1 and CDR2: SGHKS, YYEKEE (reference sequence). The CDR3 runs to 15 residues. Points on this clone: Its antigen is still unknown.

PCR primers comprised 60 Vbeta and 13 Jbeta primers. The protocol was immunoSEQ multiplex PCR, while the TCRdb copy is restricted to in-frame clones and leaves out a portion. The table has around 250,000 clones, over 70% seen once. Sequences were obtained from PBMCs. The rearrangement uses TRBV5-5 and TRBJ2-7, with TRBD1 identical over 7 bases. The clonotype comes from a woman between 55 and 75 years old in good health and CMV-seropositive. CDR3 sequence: CASSLAGTVSYEQYF. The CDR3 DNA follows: TGTGCCAGCAGCTTGGCCGGGACAGTCTCCTACGAGCAGTACTTC.